The rows below give T cell receptor beta chains drawn from one sample of a study of T cell repertoires in cytomegalovirus infection. TCRdb processed the reads anew with MiXCR; each CDR3 protein has one entry. The sample consists of around 230,000 distinct CDR3 sequences, less than 50% of them appearing once. These TCRs are of unknown antigen specificity. The sample was CD8+ T cells from cultured PBMCs, taken from culture after CMV antigen stimulation. These receptors originate from a human donor in good health (CMV status not recorded). Some clones in this sample may be carry-over from other donors' samples. The CDR3 runs from the conserved cysteine through the conserved F or W. Each record gives: V gene, clone size, D gene, J gene, CDR3 length, CDR3 DNA, CDR3 protein. D genes are given only for firm matches. Where a row states a size, it is once, few, many or the class of an expanded clone; other rows omit it.

v_gene: TRBV27
abundance: NA
d_gene: NA
j_gene: TRBJ2-1
len: 13
CDR3nt: TGTGCCAGCAGTTTTTTTTCCTACAATGAGCAGTTCTTC
CDR3aa: CASSFFSYNEQFF

v_gene: TRBV10-2
abundance: NA
d_gene: NA
j_gene: TRBJ1-5
len: 15
CDR3nt: TGCGCCAGCAGCCGGACGGACCATAGCAATCAGCCCCAGCATTTT
CDR3aa: CASSRTDHSNQPQHF

v_gene: TRBV6-1
abundance: many
d_gene: TRBD1
j_gene: TRBJ1-2
len: 13
CDR3nt: TGTGCCAGCAGTGACCTGGGACAGGCCGGCTACACCTTC
CDR3aa: CASSDLGQAGYTF

v_gene: TRBV7-8
abundance: NA
d_gene: TRBD2
j_gene: TRBJ2-7
len: 16
CDR3nt: TGTGCCAGCAGCTTAGAACTAGCGGGGACACACTACGAGCAGTACTTC
CDR3aa: CASSLELAGTHYEQYF

v_gene: TRBV7-4
abundance: NA
d_gene: TRBD1
j_gene: TRBJ1-3
len: 16
CDR3nt: TGTGCCAGCAGCTTCGGACAGGGCCTTCGCGGAAACACCATATATTTT
CDR3aa: CASSFGQGLRGNTIYF

v_gene: TRBV5-5
abundance: many
d_gene: NA
j_gene: TRBJ1-2
len: 16
CDR3nt: TGTGCCAGCAGCTGGACTGGGGAGCACCCTAACTATGGCTACACCTTC
CDR3aa: CASSWTGEHPNYGYTF

v_gene: TRBV5-6
abundance: NA
d_gene: TRBD2
j_gene: TRBJ2-1
len: 19
CDR3nt: TGTGCCAGCAGTCCACCGTTCCCGACCACTAGCGGGAGGAGCGATGAGCAGTTCTTC
CDR3aa: CASSPPFPTTSGRSDEQFF

v_gene: TRBV10-3
abundance: NA
d_gene: TRBD2
j_gene: TRBJ2-1
len: 15
CDR3nt: TGTGCCATCAGCTTACAACTAGCGGGAGACAATGAGCAGTTCTTC
CDR3aa: CAISLQLAGDNEQFF

v_gene: TRBV29-1
abundance: NA
d_gene: NA
j_gene: TRBJ2-3
len: 13
CDR3nt: TGCAGCGTCCCAGGGCAAATCACAGATACGCAGTATTTT
CDR3aa: CSVPGQITDTQYF

v_gene: TRBV7-2
abundance: NA
d_gene: NA
j_gene: TRBJ2-7
len: 13
CDR3nt: TGTGCCAGCAGGGGGATTTGGTACGACGAGCAGTACTTC
CDR3aa: CASRGIWYDEQYF

v_gene: TRBV5-4
abundance: NA
d_gene: NA
j_gene: TRBJ2-7
len: 13
CDR3nt: TGTGCCAGCAGCTTGTTCGGTGGGGACGAGCAGTACTTC
CDR3aa: CASSLFGGDEQYF

v_gene: TRBV27
abundance: many
d_gene: NA
j_gene: TRBJ1-1
len: 16
CDR3nt: TGTGCCAGCAGTTTAGGGCTTTCCGGGGGAAACACTGAAGCTTTCTTT
CDR3aa: CASSLGLSGGNTEAFF

v_gene: TRBV19
abundance: NA
d_gene: TRBD1
j_gene: TRBJ1-1
len: 14
CDR3nt: TGTGCCAGTAGTCTAGGACAGGCGCTCACTGAAGCTTTCTTT
CDR3aa: CASSLGQALTEAFF

v_gene: TRBV7-8
abundance: few
d_gene: TRBD2
j_gene: TRBJ2-1
len: 16
CDR3nt: TGTGCCAGCAGCTTAGCAGCGGGGGGGTACTACAATGAGCAGTTCTTC
CDR3aa: CASSLAAGGYYNEQFF

v_gene: TRBV19
abundance: NA
d_gene: NA
j_gene: TRBJ1-6
len: 15
CDR3nt: TGTGCCAGTAGTCTCCGGGACACCGTGGGTTCACCCCTCCACTTT
CDR3aa: CASSLRDTVGSPLHF

v_gene: TRBV11-3
abundance: NA
d_gene: NA
j_gene: TRBJ2-5
len: 14
CDR3nt: TGTGCCAGCAGCTTGTCCGGGGGCGAGCAGACCCAGTACTTC
CDR3aa: CASSLSGGEQTQYF

v_gene: TRBV7-9
abundance: many
d_gene: NA
j_gene: TRBJ2-1
len: 11
CDR3nt: TGTGCCAGCAGCTTAGCGGAGGAGCAGTTCTTC
CDR3aa: CASSLAEEQFF

v_gene: TRBV7-9
abundance: many
d_gene: NA
j_gene: TRBJ2-7
len: 14
CDR3nt: TGTGCCAGCAGCTCCTTACGGGACAAGTACGAGCAGTACTTC
CDR3aa: CASSSLRDKYEQYF

v_gene: TRBV27
abundance: few
d_gene: TRBD1
j_gene: TRBJ2-1
len: 13
CDR3nt: TGTGCCAGCTCTTTGACAGGGCTTAATGAGCAGTTCTTC
CDR3aa: CASSLTGLNEQFF

v_gene: TRBV27
abundance: NA
d_gene: NA
j_gene: TRBJ2-7
len: 13
CDR3nt: TGTGCCAGCAGTTGGGCAGGCCCCAACGAGCAGTACTTC
CDR3aa: CASSWAGPNEQYF

v_gene: TRBV28
abundance: NA
d_gene: NA
j_gene: TRBJ2-7
len: 14
CDR3nt: TGTGCCAGCAGTTTATCGGATCTAGCTTACGAGCAGTACTTC
CDR3aa: CASSLSDLAYEQYF

v_gene: TRBV6-8
abundance: NA
d_gene: NA
j_gene: TRBJ1-2
len: 18
CDR3nt: TGTGCCAGCAGAAATGAAAGGGACGGAGGATTTCGTAATTATGGCTACACCTTC
CDR3aa: CASRNERDGGFRNYGYTF

v_gene: TRBV12-3/TRBV12-4
abundance: few
d_gene: NA
j_gene: TRBJ1-5
len: 15
CDR3nt: TGTGCCAGCAGTTTAGGGACCAGGGGTTTAGGGCCCCAGCATTTT
CDR3aa: CASSLGTRGLGPQHF

v_gene: TRBV7-3
abundance: NA
d_gene: NA
j_gene: TRBJ2-5
len: 15
CDR3nt: TGTGCCAGCAGCTTAACTGGGGGGGCAGGGGAGACCCAGTACTTC
CDR3aa: CASSLTGGAGETQYF

v_gene: TRBV6-5
abundance: NA
d_gene: TRBD1
j_gene: TRBJ1-5
len: 16
CDR3nt: TGTGCCAGCAGACAGGGGGCAACCCCGGGACCCCAGCCCCAGCATTTT
CDR3aa: CASRQGATPGPQPQHF

v_gene: TRBV27
abundance: NA
d_gene: TRBD2
j_gene: TRBJ2-2
len: 12
CDR3nt: TGTGCCAGTCGTAGCGGGACCGGGGAGCTGTTTTTT
CDR3aa: CASRSGTGELFF

v_gene: TRBV6-5
abundance: NA
d_gene: TRBD2
j_gene: TRBJ2-3
len: 15
CDR3nt: TGTGCCAGCCGAAGGGCTAGCGGGAGCACAGATACGCAGTATTTT
CDR3aa: CASRRASGSTDTQYF

v_gene: TRBV7-2
abundance: many
d_gene: NA
j_gene: TRBJ2-5
len: 17
CDR3nt: TGTGCCAGCAGCTTAGGGGGGGGGCGTCCACCCCAAGAGACCCAGTACTTC
CDR3aa: CASSLGGGRPPQETQYF

v_gene: TRBV6-6
abundance: NA
d_gene: NA
j_gene: TRBJ1-1
len: 14
CDR3nt: TGTGCCAGCAGTTACTTCCCCCGGACGACTGAAGCTTTCTTT
CDR3aa: CASSYFPRTTEAFF

v_gene: TRBV2
abundance: NA
d_gene: NA
j_gene: TRBJ2-7
len: 14
CDR3nt: TGTGCCAGCAAAAAAATGGACCAAAGCTACGAGCAGTACTTC
CDR3aa: CASKKMDQSYEQYF

v_gene: TRBV6-5
abundance: NA
d_gene: TRBD1
j_gene: TRBJ2-3
len: 17
CDR3nt: TGTGCCAGCAGTTACGAAGGGACAGGGTTTGGAACAGATACGCAGTATTTT
CDR3aa: CASSYEGTGFGTDTQYF

v_gene: TRBV12-3/TRBV12-4
abundance: NA
d_gene: NA
j_gene: TRBJ1-2
len: 15
CDR3nt: TGTGCCAGCAGCCCCTACGGGACGGGCAACGGTGGCTACACCTTC
CDR3aa: CASSPYGTGNGGYTF

v_gene: TRBV4-1
abundance: NA
d_gene: NA
j_gene: TRBJ2-2
len: 15
CDR3nt: TGCGCCAGCAGCCTGGCGGGGACGAACACCGGGGAGCTGTTTTTT
CDR3aa: CASSLAGTNTGELFF

v_gene: TRBV19
abundance: NA
d_gene: TRBD2
j_gene: TRBJ2-7
len: 17
CDR3nt: TGTGCCAGTACTCCTCGGGGAGCGGGGGCCGGATCCTACGAGCAGTACTTC
CDR3aa: CASTPRGAGAGSYEQYF

v_gene: TRBV7-3
abundance: NA
d_gene: NA
j_gene: TRBJ1-4
len: 15
CDR3nt: TGTGCCAGCAGCTCCCGGGGATCTAATGAAGGAAAACTGTTTTTT
CDR3aa: CASSSRGSNEGKLFF

v_gene: TRBV27
abundance: once
d_gene: NA
j_gene: TRBJ1-6
len: 13
CDR3nt: TGTGCCGCGGGGAGCTCCTATAATTCACCCCTCCACTTT
CDR3aa: CAAGSSYNSPLHF

v_gene: TRBV27
abundance: NA
d_gene: NA
j_gene: TRBJ1-2
len: 12
CDR3nt: TGTGCCAGCAGTACAGGAAACTATGGCTACACCTTC
CDR3aa: CASSTGNYGYTF

v_gene: TRBV2
abundance: NA
d_gene: NA
j_gene: TRBJ2-3
len: 15
CDR3nt: TGTGCCAGCAGTGAATGGCGAGGGGGGGGAGATACGCAGTATTTT
CDR3aa: CASSEWRGGGDTQYF

v_gene: TRBV10-3
abundance: NA
d_gene: NA
j_gene: TRBJ2-7
len: 13
CDR3nt: TGTGCCACCGCCCCGACAGGTTCCTACGAGCAGTACTTC
CDR3aa: CATAPTGSYEQYF

v_gene: TRBV11-2
abundance: NA
d_gene: NA
j_gene: TRBJ2-6
len: 20
CDR3nt: TGTGCCAGCAGCTTAATTCTCCCCCGGACACCGTCCTCTGGGGCCAACGTCCTGACTTTC
CDR3aa: CASSLILPRTPSSGANVLTF

v_gene: TRBV12-3/TRBV12-4
abundance: few
d_gene: TRBD1
j_gene: TRBJ2-5
len: 15
CDR3nt: TGTGCCAGCAGTTTTTCGACAGGGGGAAAGGAGACCCAGTACTTC
CDR3aa: CASSFSTGGKETQYF

v_gene: TRBV20-1
abundance: NA
d_gene: TRBD2
j_gene: TRBJ2-3
len: 19
CDR3nt: TGCAGTGCTAGAGATGGGTCGGGACTAGCGGGGGACCGCACAGATACGCAGTATTTT
CDR3aa: CSARDGSGLAGDRTDTQYF

v_gene: TRBV11-2
abundance: few
d_gene: NA
j_gene: TRBJ2-6
len: 14
CDR3nt: TGTGCCAGCAGCTTAACCTCTGGGGCCAACGTCCTGACTTTC
CDR3aa: CASSLTSGANVLTF

v_gene: TRBV25-1
abundance: NA
d_gene: TRBD1
j_gene: TRBJ1-2
len: 15
CDR3nt: TGTGCCAGCAGTCCTCTGACAGGGACGAACTATGGCTACACCTTC
CDR3aa: CASSPLTGTNYGYTF

v_gene: TRBV28
abundance: NA
d_gene: TRBD1
j_gene: TRBJ1-4
len: 16
CDR3nt: TGTGCCAGCAGTCGCCGGGGACAGGGAAAGGTGGAAAAACTGTTTTTT
CDR3aa: CASSRRGQGKVEKLFF

v_gene: TRBV12-3/TRBV12-4
abundance: NA
d_gene: TRBD2
j_gene: TRBJ2-2
len: 14
CDR3nt: TGTGCCAGCCAACCGCGGGAGTGGCCCGGGGAGCTGTTTTTT
CDR3aa: CASQPREWPGELFF

v_gene: TRBV20-1
abundance: once
d_gene: TRBD1
j_gene: TRBJ1-2
len: 16
CDR3nt: TGCAGTGCTAGAAACATCAGGGACAGGGCAGGTGATGGCTACACCTTC
CDR3aa: CSARNIRDRAGDGYTF

v_gene: TRBV4-1
abundance: NA
d_gene: NA
j_gene: TRBJ1-1
len: 14
CDR3nt: TGCGCCAGCAGCCCCTATGACGGTAACACTGAAGCTTTCTTT
CDR3aa: CASSPYDGNTEAFF

v_gene: TRBV15
abundance: few
d_gene: NA
j_gene: TRBJ1-1
len: 16
CDR3nt: TGTGCCACCAGCAGAGATGGGCCGGCGGGCAACACTGAAGCTTTCTTT
CDR3aa: CATSRDGPAGNTEAFF

v_gene: TRBV7-2
abundance: few
d_gene: TRBD1
j_gene: TRBJ2-1
len: 16
CDR3nt: TGTGCCAGCAGCCACCAGGGGGAAGAATCCTACAATGAGCAGTTCTTC
CDR3aa: CASSHQGEESYNEQFF

v_gene: TRBV11-2
abundance: few
d_gene: NA
j_gene: TRBJ2-5
len: 12
CDR3nt: TGTGCCAGCAGCTTGGACCAGGAGACCCAGTACTTC
CDR3aa: CASSLDQETQYF

v_gene: TRBV29-1
abundance: NA
d_gene: NA
j_gene: TRBJ2-3
len: 13
CDR3nt: TGCAGCGTTCTCGGGACCCTCCAGAATACGCAGTATTTT
CDR3aa: CSVLGTLQNTQYF

v_gene: TRBV12-3/TRBV12-4
abundance: many
d_gene: NA
j_gene: TRBJ2-3
len: 14
CDR3nt: TGTGCCAGCAGTCCTCATGTATTCGCAGATACGCAGTATTTT
CDR3aa: CASSPHVFADTQYF

v_gene: TRBV9
abundance: NA
d_gene: NA
j_gene: TRBJ2-2
len: 12
CDR3nt: TGTGCCAGCAGCGTAGGAACCGGGGAGCTGTTTTTT
CDR3aa: CASSVGTGELFF

v_gene: TRBV7-2
abundance: NA
d_gene: NA
j_gene: TRBJ2-2
len: 15
CDR3nt: TGTGCCAGCAGCTGGACTACTACACGGAGCGGGGAGCTGTTTTTT
CDR3aa: CASSWTTTRSGELFF

v_gene: TRBV28
abundance: few
d_gene: TRBD2
j_gene: TRBJ2-4
len: 14
CDR3nt: TGTGCCAGCAGTTTGACCGGTAGCGGGGACATTCAGTACTTC
CDR3aa: CASSLTGSGDIQYF

v_gene: TRBV7-7
abundance: many
d_gene: NA
j_gene: TRBJ1-5
len: 13
CDR3nt: TGTGCTAGCAGCTACAGGGATTTCGAGCCCCAGCATTTT
CDR3aa: CASSYRDFEPQHF